The sequence of this TCR beta chain was determined in a study of blood T cell repertoires in COVID-19. This CDR3 spans 16 amino acids. Germline V gives CDR1 SNHLY, CDR2 FYNNEI. V lost 6 bases and J lost 5; bases outside the gene matches: 15. Original analysis: From reference gene primer amplification, estimates of nucleated cell counts were derived. Repertoires were generated with immunoSEQ multiplex PCR, while TCRdb's copy carries only in-frame clones and drops some. V, J and clone size were drawn from that table, and D and trimming were deduced from the DNA. Among fewer than 250,000 clones listed, roughly 86% were seen once. The Seattle site enrolled patients during active infection and followed them longitudinally.

The TCR comes from a woman over 75 with COVID-19, enrolled during active disease. The V and J genes are TRBV2 and TRBJ1-2, with 7 nucleotides matching TRBD1. Sample: peripheral blood. CDR3 residues: CASSLKGQPIKYGYTF. CDR3 nucleotide sequence: TGTGCCAGCAGCCTCAAGGGACAGCCTATTAAGTATGGCTACACCTTC. Combining the CDR3 with reference TRBV2 and TRBJ1-2 gives the whole variable domain EPEVTQTPSHQVTQMGQEVILRCVPISNHLYFYWYRQILGQKVEFLVSFYNNEISEKSEIFDDQFSVERPDGSNFTLKIRSTKLEDSAMYFCASSLKGQPIKYGYTFGSGTRLTVV.